These 13 T cell receptor beta chains share one sample of origin, sequenced in a study. Each CDR3 protein is one row after TCRdb ran MiXCR on the RT-PCR reads. Of fewer than 800,000 distinct CDR3 sequences in the sample, 14% were seen once. The sequencing input was memory CD4+ T cells from blood. The source of these receptors is a female donor in good health, serving as a healthy control.

The chain is built from TRBV5-6 and TRBJ2-3; 11 positions agree with TRBD1. The germline V gene has CDR1 SGHDT and CDR2 YYEEEE. The CDR3 length is 14 residues. Trimming at V came to 3 bases and at J to 8 bases, leaving 5 bases not matched to a gene. The CDR3 reads CASSSGTGGGTQYF. The CDR3 nucleotides are TGTGCCAGCAGCTCAGGGACAGGGGGGGGTACGCAGTATTTT.

This clonotype has only a few counts. This chain joins TRBV7-2 and TRBJ1-5; 7 bases are shared with TRBD1. The CDR3 consists of 15 residues. Looked up from germline, CDR1 is SGHTA and CDR2 is FQGNSA. J lost 6 bases, V lost 4 bases, and 9 bases had no gene match. The CDR3 region is CASSSSTGYSQPQHF. The CDR3, as DNA: TGTGCCAGCAGCTCTTCGACAGGGTATAGTCAGCCCCAGCATTTT.

This clonotype was observed a handful of times. V is TRBV24-1 and J is TRBJ1-4; D might be TRBD1 (6 bases). Germline V lookup: CDR1 KGHDR, CDR2 SFDVKD. Trimming pared 9 bases from V and 6 bases from J, leaving 13 bases between. This CDR3 contains 13 residues. The CDR3 DNA follows: TGTGCCACCGCCGCCCCAGGGGATGAAAAACTGTTTTTT. Translation: CATAAPGDEKLFF.

This clonotype was seen repeatedly, ten times or more. The chain uses TRBV27 and TRBJ2-1, with TRBD2 matching over 7 bases. With V trimmed by 1 base and J by 4 bases, 4 bases remained unmatched. The CDR3 loop spans 15 amino acids. Germline CDR1 and CDR2: MNHEY and SMNVEV (reference sequence). The CDR3 loop reads CASSLYLAEYNEQFF. In DNA, the CDR3 is TGTGCCAGCAGTTTATATCTAGCGGAATACAATGAGCAGTTCTTC.

This clonotype has a handful of counts. This chain uses TRBV6-2 or TRBV6-3 with TRBJ1-1; D is uncertain. CDR1 is MNHEY and CDR2 is SVGEGT in the germline V gene. The CDR3 has 13 residues. V was clipped by 8 bases and J by 6 bases, with 16 bases between them. The DNA for the CDR3 is TGTGCCAGCGTAAAAACGGAGGTCCCTGAAGCTTTCTTT. It translates to CASVKTEVPEAFF.

The sample holds many counts of this clonotype. The chain recombines TRBV18 with TRBJ2-7; 9 positions agree with TRBD1. CDR3 length: 15 residues. V gave up 8 bases and J gave up 2 bases; unmatched junction bases: 10. Germline CDR1 is KGHSH and CDR2 is LQKENI. Written as DNA, the CDR3 is TGTGCCAGCAGTCCGGGACAGGGAGGCCCCTACGAGCAGTACTTC. It specifies CASSPGQGGPYEQYF.

V gene TRBV12-3 or TRBV12-4 combines with J gene TRBJ2-5; 10 nucleotides align to TRBD2. The CDR3 runs 16 residues. V gave up 7 bases and J gave up 5 bases; unmatched junction bases: 13. CDR3 protein: CASTEREGLGRETQYF. CDR3 DNA sequence: TGTGCCAGCACAGAGCGGGAGGGCCTCGGGCGGGAGACCCAGTACTTC.

This clonotype was seen many times. The chain combines TRBV6-6 with TRBJ2-5, with D perhaps matching TRBD1 (6 bases). The CDR3 is made up of 15 amino acids. Trimming removed 6 bases at V and 2 bases at J, with 16 bases between. Germline V gene sequence: CDR1 MNHNY, CDR2 SVGAGI (reference sequence). CDR3 nucleotide sequence: TGTGCCAGCAGCCCGTCCGGACAGCTACAAGAGACCCAGTACTTC. This translates into CASSPSGQLQETQYF.

This clonotype showed up just a few times. The genes are TRBV18 and TRBJ1-5; D is undetermined. Trimming removed 6 bases at V and 1 base at J, with 16 bases between. The germline V gene encodes CDR1 KGHSH and CDR2 LQKENI. CDR3 length: 16 residues. The CDR3: CASSGSGPASNQPQHF. CDR3 bases: TGTGCCAGCTCGGGATCCGGGCCTGCAAGCAATCAGCCCCAGCATTTT.

The chain joins TRBV5-6 to TRBJ1-2, with D tentatively TRBD1 (5 bases). Germline lookup yields CDR1 SGHDT and CDR2 YYEEEE. V was clipped by 4 bases and J by 0 bases, with 10 bases between them. The CDR3 contains 14 residues. For the CDR3, the DNA is TGTGCCAGCAGCACCGGACACCCTAACTATGGCTACACCTTC. Encoded protein: CASSTGHPNYGYTF.

This clonotype has just a few counts. The chain has TRBV27 and TRBJ2-3, with 7 bases lining up with TRBD2. The CDR3 spans 13 residues. V dropped 5 bases and J dropped 6; count of bases not matched to a gene: 5. Per germline, CDR1 MNHEY and CDR2 SMNVEV (reference sequence). CDR3: CASSRLARDTQYF. The CDR3 DNA follows: TGTGCCAGCAGTCGACTAGCAAGGGATACGCAGTATTTT.

The chain is built from TRBV20-1 and TRBJ2-7, with TRBD2 matching over 12 bases. The V gene end was trimmed by 6 bases and the J gene end by 4 bases; junction bases not matched to a gene: 10. Germline V lookup: CDR1 DFQATT, CDR2 SNEGSKA (reference sequence). The CDR3 consists of 15 residues. CDR3 in DNA: TGCAGTGCACCTAGACTAGCGGGAGTAGGGTACGAGCAGTACTTC. Protein sequence: CSAPRLAGVGYEQYF.

This clonotype was observed many times. The rearrangement uses TRBV24-1 and TRBJ2-7; the D is unclear. There are 13 residues in the CDR3. V was pared by 2 bases and J by 2 bases, with 6 bases between. Looked up from germline, CDR1 is KGHDR and CDR2 is SFDVKD. The CDR3 DNA reads as TGTGCCACCAGTGATTCGAATACCTACGAGCAGTACTTC. Protein sequence: CATSDSNTYEQYF.